Listed here are 18 T cell receptor beta chains from one sample, sequenced in a study of blood T cell repertoires in COVID-19. The protocol was immunoSEQ multiplex PCR, while the TCRdb copy is restricted to in-frame clones and leaves out a portion. The data show 180,000 or so clones, approximately 88% seen once. Material for sequencing was peripheral blood. These receptors all stem from a woman between 40 and 50 years old with COVID-19, enrolled during active disease.

This chain uses TRBV27 with TRBJ1-1; 10 bases are a match to TRBD1. This CDR3 has 16 residues. The trim removed 3 bases at V and 2 bases at J, leaving 6 bases unmatched. Germline V gene sequence: CDR1 MNHEY, CDR2 SMNVEV (reference sequence). In DNA, the CDR3 is TGTGCCAGCAGTTTCAGGGACAGGGGTCATAACACTGAAGCTTTCTTT. Its protein product is CASSFRDRGHNTEAFF.

The CDR3 sequence: CASSLAILGQGSQETQYF. Here the CDR3 DNA reads TGCGCCAGCAGCTTGGCAATCCTGGGACAGGGGTCCCAGGAGACCCAGTACTTC. The J gene is TRBJ2-5, the V gene TRBV5-1; 10 nucleotides agree with TRBD1. Germline V gives CDR1 SGHRS, CDR2 YFSETQ. The CDR3 loop spans 18 amino acids. With 0 bases clipped from V and 5 bases from J, the junction kept 13 bases outside the gene matches.

V gene TRBV7-3 combines with J gene TRBJ2-2; the match to TRBD2 covers 12 bases. Germline V gives CDR1 SGHTA, CDR2 FQGTGA. Trimming took 5 bases from V and 5 from J; bases not matched to a gene: 9. The CDR3 sequence is 17 residues long. The CDR3 DNA reads TGTGCCAGCAGCCCCCGACTAGCGGGAGAAAGGACCGGGGAGCTGTTTTTT. It yields the protein CASSPRLAGERTGELFF.

V is TRBV7-2 and J is TRBJ2-7, with D possibly matching TRBD1 (6 bases). Trimming removed 5 bases from V and 7 bases from J, with 21 bases in between. This CDR3 has 15 amino acids. CDR1 is SGHTA, CDR2 FQGNSA, per germline. For the CDR3, the DNA is TGTGCCAGCAGCCAGACGGGACACCTATTGGGGGAGCAGTACTTC. The encoded protein is CASSQTGHLLGEQYF.

This sequence joins TRBV7-9 and TRBJ2-3; 7 bases match TRBD2. The length of the CDR3 is 15 residues. V shed 3 bases and J 2 bases; nucleotides not matched to a gene: 5. The germline CDR1 and CDR2 sequences are SEHNR and FQNEAQ (reference sequence). This CDR3 reads CASSFPGLLTDTQYF. CDR3 sequence (DNA): TGTGCCAGCAGCTTCCCGGGACTACTCACAGATACGCAGTATTTT.

The V gene is TRBV5-1, the J gene TRBJ1-2; D is undetermined. Germline V CDR1 and CDR2: SGHRS, YFSETQ. The V gene lost 6 bases and the J gene lost 4 bases, with 16 bases spanning the gap. CDR3 size: 14 residues. The DNA of the CDR3 is TGCGCCAGCAACCCCTCAGGTCAAAGCTATGGCTACACCTTC. It is translated as CASNPSGQSYGYTF.

The chain recombines TRBV7-8 with TRBJ1-1; no definite D call. V gave up 2 bases and J gave up 2 bases, with 12 bases separating them. The CDR3 is made up of 15 amino acids. Per germline, CDR1 SGHVS and CDR2 FQNEAQ. The CDR3 DNA follows: TGTGCCAGCAGCTTAACCAGGATGCCCAACACTGAAGCTTTCTTT. As protein: CASSLTRMPNTEAFF.

J is TRBJ1-1 and V is TRBV12-5, with 7 bases lining up with TRBD1. CDR1 LGHNT and CDR2 FRNRAP come from the germline V gene. V lost 4 bases and J lost 9; bases outside the gene matches: 8. The CDR3 sequence is 13 residues long. CDR3 region: CASGSLTGDQAFF. CDR3 bases: TGTGCTAGTGGTTCCTTAACAGGGGACCAAGCTTTCTTT.

The V and J genes are TRBV12-3 or TRBV12-4 and TRBJ1-1; D possibly corresponds to TRBD1 (5 bases). V was shortened by 8 bases and J by 6 bases, with 16 bases between the two germline ends. This CDR3 has 13 amino acids. The CDR3 spells CASQTAIKSEAFF. The CDR3 nucleotides are TGTGCCAGCCAGACAGCAATAAAATCTGAAGCTTTCTTT.

The gene calls are TRBV11-2 and TRBJ1-1; no definite D call. Trimming removed 0 bases at V and 4 bases at J, with 6 bases between. This CDR3 contains 13 residues. Germline values: CDR1 SGHAT, CDR2 FQNNGV. CDR3 DNA: TGTGCCAGCAGCTTAGACGTGTTCACTGAAGCTTTCTTT. Residues: CASSLDVFTEAFF.

The chain carries TRBV2 and TRBJ2-3, with D maybe TRBD1 (6 bases). Germline V gives CDR1 SNHLY, CDR2 FYNNEI. The CDR3 runs 14 residues. Trimming left V 11 bases short and J 2 bases short, with 17 bases between. The CDR3 region is CASPRTDVTDTQYF. The CDR3 bases are TGTGCCTCCCCTCGGACAGACGTCACAGATACGCAGTATTTT.

The rearrangement links TRBV27 to TRBJ2-3, with 9 positions matching TRBD2. V gave up 4 bases and J gave up 3 bases; unmatched junction bases: 5. This CDR3 has 15 residues. Looked up from germline, CDR1 is MNHEY and CDR2 is SMNVEV (reference sequence). Here the CDR3 reads CASSSLAGATDTQYF. In nucleotides, the CDR3 is TGTGCCAGCAGTTCATTAGCGGGGGCTACAGATACGCAGTATTTT.

V usage is TRBV10-3 and J usage is TRBJ1-3, with a tentative D call TRBD1 (5 bases). Germline CDR1 reads ENHRY; CDR2 reads SYGVKD. The CDR3 is made up of 16 amino acids. Trimming cost V 2 bases and J 0 bases, with 11 bases left between them. The CDR3 DNA is TGTGCCATCAGTGAGCTCCCAGGGCACTCTGGAAACACCATATATTTT. Translation: CAISELPGHSGNTIYF.

This clone was observed once. CDR3 sequence (DNA): TGTGCCAGCAGTCCTCCGGGACTAGCGGGTGCTACCTACGAGCAGTACTTC. It encodes CASSPPGLAGATYEQYF. This sequence joins TRBV6-6 and TRBJ2-7, with 12 positions matching TRBD2. Germline trimming cut 5 bases from V and 2 bases from J; bases unmatched to any gene: 10. Germline V lookup: CDR1 MNHNY, CDR2 SVGAGI (reference sequence). This CDR3 is 17 amino acids long.

In nucleotides, the CDR3 is TGTGCCAGCAACGGCGCGGGAGGGCCCGGCGAGCAGTACTTC. It encodes CASNGAGGPGEQYF. The chain recombines TRBV2 with TRBJ2-7; 9 bases match TRBD2. The V and J ends lost 7 bases and 6 bases, in that order; junction bases with no gene match: 10. The CDR3 loop spans 14 amino acids. Germline assignment: CDR1 SNHLY and CDR2 FYNNEI.

V usage is TRBV18 and J usage is TRBJ1-5; D uncertain. The CDR3 spans 14 residues. Germline V gene lookup returns CDR1 KGHSH and CDR2 LQKENI. Trimming took off 0 bases at V and 5 bases at J, with 8 bases between the two ends. This chain's CDR3 is CASSPPTGYQPQHF. CDR3 nucleotides: TGTGCCAGCTCACCACCGACGGGGTATCAGCCCCAGCATTTT. The whole variable domain, filled in from reference TRBV18 and TRBJ1-5, reads NAGVMQNPRHLVRRRGQEARLRCSPMKGHSHVYWYRQLPEEGLKFMVYLQKENIIDESGMPKERFSAEFPKEGPSILRIQQVVRGDSAAYFCASSPPTGYQPQHFGDGTRLSIL.

This clone was recorded a few times. The chain joins TRBV12-5 to TRBJ1-2; perhaps TRBD1 as D (6 bases). Looked up from germline, CDR1 is LGHNT and CDR2 is FRNRAP. V was cut by 3 bases and J by 8 bases, with 10 bases left in between. The CDR3 spans 12 residues. The CDR3 DNA sequence: TGTGCTAGTGGTTTTTGGGGGCAAGGCTACACCTTC. It yields the protein CASGFWGQGYTF.

V and J are TRBV6-5 and TRBJ2-1, with 9 bases aligning to TRBD1. CDR1 and CDR2 (germline): MNHEY, SVGAGI. This CDR3 contains 15 residues. The V gene end was trimmed by 6 bases and the J gene end by 5 bases; junction bases not matched to a gene: 8. The CDR3, as DNA: TGTGCCAGCAGCCTGGACAGGGGAGGCAACAATGAGCAGTTCTTC. Its translation is CASSLDRGGNNEQFF.